The 22 T cell receptor beta chains listed next were all sequenced from one sample in a study of T cells expressing NK-cell markers. Reanalyzing the 5' RACE reads, TCRdb keeps one entry per CDR3 protein, without DNA. Its clone listing holds some 390,000 distinct CDR3 sequences. The specimen was blood T cells: a sorted CD56 or NKG2C T cell subset, CD4+ or CD8+ T cells, or bulk PBMC T cells (not recorded which). These receptors were obtained from a woman aged 50 to 60 in good health.

The rearrangement joins TRBV5-1 to TRBJ2-3; TCRdb lists TRBD1, though no DNA is available to test this call. The CDR3 runs to 14 residues. CDR1 and CDR2 (germline): SGHRS, YFSETQ. The CDR3 here is CASSPGQGSDTQYF.

The rearrangement joins TRBV27 to TRBJ2-1; the D gene TCRdb calls, TRBD2, cannot be checked with no DNA. The CDR3 has 20 amino acids. Germline assignment: CDR1 MNHEY and CDR2 SMNVEV (reference sequence). The CDR3 region is CASSLSIQVPGTSGRNEQFF.

The J gene is TRBJ2-1, the V gene TRBV5-1; checking the TCRdb D call of TRBD2 is not possible without DNA. This CDR3 spans 15 amino acids. Germline values: CDR1 SGHRS, CDR2 YFSETQ. The CDR3 sequence: CASSPTSGKPYEQFF.

The chain couples TRBV5-4 to TRBJ2-1; as DNA is missing, the TRBD2 call by TCRdb cannot be tested. The germline gives CDR1 SGHNT, CDR2 YYREEE (reference sequence). This CDR3 comprises 17 residues. The CDR3 loop is CASTFRRTSGRDNEQFF.

V usage is TRBV7-6 and J usage is TRBJ2-1; the D call from TCRdb, TRBD1, cannot be confirmed without DNA. CDR3 length: 14 amino acids. CDR1 and CDR2 from the germline V gene are SGHVS and FNYEAQ. The CDR3: CASSPGGRWNEQFF.

V and J are TRBV10-3 and TRBJ2-7; with no DNA, the TCRdb D assignment of TRBD1 cannot be verified. This CDR3 spans 11 amino acids. Germline values: CDR1 ENHRY, CDR2 SYGVKD. The CDR3 sequence is CALNRGYEQYF.

The chain has TRBV5-1 and TRBJ2-1; as DNA is missing, the TRBD1 call by TCRdb cannot be tested. The germline V gene has CDR1 SGHRS and CDR2 YFSETQ. CDR3 size: 12 residues. CDR3 sequence: CASTPGSNEQFF.

The gene calls are TRBV7-9 and TRBJ1-2; TCRdb indicates TRBD1, and absent DNA this call remains unverified. Looked up from germline, CDR1 is SEHNR and CDR2 is FQNEAQ (reference sequence). The CDR3 totals 13 residues. CDR3 amino acids: CASLGQGFDGYTF.

The genes are TRBV6-2 or TRBV6-3 and TRBJ2-1; TCRdb outputs TRBD2, but without DNA this stays unchecked. The germline gives CDR1 MNHEY, CDR2 SVGEGT. CDR3 length: 17 residues. CDR3 region: CASNPRVGTSAGNEQFF.

The chain recombines TRBV11-2 with TRBJ2-2. CDR1 SGHAT and CDR2 FQNNGV come from the germline V gene. This CDR3 spans 11 amino acids. This CDR3 is CASSGHGELFF.

This chain joins TRBV6-6 and TRBJ2-6; as DNA is missing, the TRBD1 call by TCRdb cannot be tested. Germline V lookup: CDR1 MNHNY, CDR2 SVGAGI (reference sequence). This CDR3 has 18 residues. The CDR3 sequence: CASSTTGAAFAGANVLTF.

This sequence joins TRBV12-3 or TRBV12-4 and TRBJ2-1; as DNA is missing, the TRBD2 call by TCRdb cannot be tested. The CDR3 has 16 residues. The CDR3 reads CASPPLGLNSTYEQFF.

The genes are TRBV7-9 and TRBJ2-5; TCRdb's assignment of TRBD2 cannot be checked, as there is no DNA. The CDR3 has 15 residues. Germline V CDR1 and CDR2: SEHNR, FQNEAQ (reference sequence). CDR3: CASSARGGRQETQYF.

The V gene is TRBV7-6, the J gene TRBJ1-3. The germline CDR1 and CDR2 sequences are SGHVS and FNYEAQ. This CDR3 comprises 15 residues. CDR3 sequence reads: CASSLGAGTGNTIYF.

The gene calls are TRBV12-3 or TRBV12-4 and TRBJ2-1; TCRdb designates TRBD2, a call that cannot be tested without DNA. The CDR3 spans 11 residues. CDR3: CASMTSGSVFF.

The CDR3: CASFSNGARGETQYF. The gene calls are TRBV18 and TRBJ2-5; with no DNA, the TCRdb D assignment of TRBD2 cannot be verified. Looked up from germline, CDR1 is KGHSH and CDR2 is LQKENI. CDR3 size: 15 residues.

The rearrangement uses TRBV7-9 and TRBJ2-1; the D gene TCRdb calls, TRBD1, cannot be checked with no DNA. Per the germline V gene, CDR1 is SEHNR and CDR2 is FQNEAQ (reference sequence). The CDR3 is 16 residues long. CDR3 loop: CASSSSTGFLNNEQFF.

V usage is TRBV28 and J usage is TRBJ2-1; with no DNA, the TCRdb D assignment of TRBD2 cannot be verified. Per the germline V gene, CDR1 is MDHEN and CDR2 is SYDVKM. This CDR3 comprises 17 residues. CDR3 sequence: CASITGSPKILDNEQFF.

This chain links TRBV4-1 with TRBJ2-1; the D call from TCRdb, TRBD2, cannot be confirmed without DNA. Germline V CDR1 and CDR2: MGHRA, YSYEKL. This CDR3 has 14 amino acids. This CDR3 reads CASSPSGPAGEQFF.

V and J are TRBV29-1 and TRBJ2-3; TCRdb's D call, TRBD1, is unchecked because there is no DNA. Germline values: CDR1 SQVTM, CDR2 ANQGSEA. The CDR3 extends over 14 amino acids. CDR3 sequence reads: CSVELGQRTDTQYF.

This rearrangement joins TRBV24-1 to TRBJ2-3. Germline-derived CDR1 and CDR2 are KGHDR and SFDVKD. This CDR3 spans 17 amino acids. The CDR3 here is CATSDLGFGISTDTQYF.

The rearrangement joins TRBV11-2 to TRBJ2-7. Per germline, CDR1 SGHAT and CDR2 FQNNGV. CDR3 length: 15 residues. Here the CDR3 reads CASSLGSGRSDEQYF.